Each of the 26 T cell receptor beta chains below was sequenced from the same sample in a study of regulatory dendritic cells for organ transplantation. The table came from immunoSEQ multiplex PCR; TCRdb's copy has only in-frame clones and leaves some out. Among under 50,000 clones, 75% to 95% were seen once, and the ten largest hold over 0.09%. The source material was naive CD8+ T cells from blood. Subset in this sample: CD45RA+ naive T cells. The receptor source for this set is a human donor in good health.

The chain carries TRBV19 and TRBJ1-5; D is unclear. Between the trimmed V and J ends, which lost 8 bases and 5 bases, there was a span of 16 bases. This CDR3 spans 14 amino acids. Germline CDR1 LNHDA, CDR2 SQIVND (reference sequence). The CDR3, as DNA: TGTGCCAGTCGACGGCGGAAAGGCGATCAGCCCCAGCATTTT. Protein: CASRRRKGDQPQHF.

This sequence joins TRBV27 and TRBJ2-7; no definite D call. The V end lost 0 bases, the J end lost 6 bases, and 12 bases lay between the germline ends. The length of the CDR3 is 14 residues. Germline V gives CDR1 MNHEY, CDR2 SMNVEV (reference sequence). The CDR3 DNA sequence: TGTGCCAGCAGTTTATCCGCAGGAGCGACCGAGCAGTACTTC. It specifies CASSLSAGATEQYF.

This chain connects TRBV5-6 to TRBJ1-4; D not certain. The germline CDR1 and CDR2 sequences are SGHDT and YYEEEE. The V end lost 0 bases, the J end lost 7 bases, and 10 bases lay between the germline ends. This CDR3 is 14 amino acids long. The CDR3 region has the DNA TGTGCCAGCAGCTTGGGGGATATGAGTGAAAAACTGTTTTTT. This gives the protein CASSLGDMSEKLFF.

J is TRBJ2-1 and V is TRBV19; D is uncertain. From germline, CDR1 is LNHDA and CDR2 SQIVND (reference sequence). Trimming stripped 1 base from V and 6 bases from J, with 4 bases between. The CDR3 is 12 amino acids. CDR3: CASSIGSNEQFF. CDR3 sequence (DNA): TGTGCCAGTAGTATAGGTTCCAATGAGCAGTTCTTC.

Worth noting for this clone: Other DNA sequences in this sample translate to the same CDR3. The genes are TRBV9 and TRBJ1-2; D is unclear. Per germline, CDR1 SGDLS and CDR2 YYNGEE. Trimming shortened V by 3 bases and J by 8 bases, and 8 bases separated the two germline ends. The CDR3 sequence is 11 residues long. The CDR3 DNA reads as TGTGCCAGCAGCGACCGGCAGGGCTACACCTTC. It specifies CASSDRQGYTF. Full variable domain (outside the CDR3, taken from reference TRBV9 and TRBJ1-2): DSGVTQTPKHLITATGQRVTLRCSPRSGDLSVYWYQQSLDQGLQFLIQYYNGEERAKGNILERFSAQQFPDLHSELNLSSLELGDSALYFCASSDRQGYTFGSGTRLTVV.

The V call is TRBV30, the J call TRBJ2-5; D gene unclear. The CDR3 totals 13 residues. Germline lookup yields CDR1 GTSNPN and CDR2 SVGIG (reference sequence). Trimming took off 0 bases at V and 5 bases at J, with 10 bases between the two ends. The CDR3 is CAWSVQPGETQYF. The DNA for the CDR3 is TGTGCCTGGAGTGTACAGCCTGGGGAGACCCAGTACTTC.

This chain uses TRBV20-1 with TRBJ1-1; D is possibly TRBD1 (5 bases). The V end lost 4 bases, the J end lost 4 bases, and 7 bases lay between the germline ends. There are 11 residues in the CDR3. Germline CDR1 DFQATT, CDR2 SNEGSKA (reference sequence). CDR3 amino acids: CSAKDTTEAFF. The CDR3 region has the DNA TGCAGTGCTAAGGACACCACTGAAGCTTTCTTT.

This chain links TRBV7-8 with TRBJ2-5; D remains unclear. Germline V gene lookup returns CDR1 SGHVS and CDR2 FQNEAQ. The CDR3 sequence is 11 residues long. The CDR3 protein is CATNTIGTQYF. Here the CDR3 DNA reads TGTGCAACAAACACTATTGGGACCCAGTACTTC.

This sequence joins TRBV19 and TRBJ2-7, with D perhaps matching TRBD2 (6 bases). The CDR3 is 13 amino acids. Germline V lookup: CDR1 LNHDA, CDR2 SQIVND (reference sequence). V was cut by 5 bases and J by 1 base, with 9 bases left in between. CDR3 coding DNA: TGTGCCAGTAGTGATAGCGGATCCTACGAGCAGTACTTC. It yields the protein CASSDSGSYEQYF.

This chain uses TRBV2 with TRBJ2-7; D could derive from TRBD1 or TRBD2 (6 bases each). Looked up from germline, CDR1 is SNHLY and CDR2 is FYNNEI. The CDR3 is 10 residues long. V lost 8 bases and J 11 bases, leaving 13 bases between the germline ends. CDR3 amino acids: CASGGRPEYF. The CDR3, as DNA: TGTGCCAGCGGGGGGCGACCCGAGTACTTC.

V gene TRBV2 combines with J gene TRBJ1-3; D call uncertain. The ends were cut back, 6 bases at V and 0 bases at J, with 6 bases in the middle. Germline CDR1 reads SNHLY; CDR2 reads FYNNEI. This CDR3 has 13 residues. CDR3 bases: TGTGCCAGCAGAGGAAGCTCTGGAAACACCATATATTTT. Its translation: CASRGSSGNTIYF.

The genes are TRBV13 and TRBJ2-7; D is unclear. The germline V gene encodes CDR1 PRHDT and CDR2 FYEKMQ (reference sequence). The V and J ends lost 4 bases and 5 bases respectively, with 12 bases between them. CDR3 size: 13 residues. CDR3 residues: CASSSWSQNEQYF. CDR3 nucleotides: TGTGCCAGCAGCTCGTGGAGTCAGAACGAGCAGTACTTC.

The DNA for the CDR3 is TGTGCCAGCAGTTACGGGGGTACTGGAAACACCATATATTTT. Its protein product is CASSYGGTGNTIYF. This chain links TRBV6-5 with TRBJ1-3, with D perhaps TRBD1 (5 bases). CDR3 length equals 14 residues. Trimming took 2 bases from V and 2 from J, leaving 7 bases between them. Germline CDR1 and CDR2: MNHEY and SVGAGI.

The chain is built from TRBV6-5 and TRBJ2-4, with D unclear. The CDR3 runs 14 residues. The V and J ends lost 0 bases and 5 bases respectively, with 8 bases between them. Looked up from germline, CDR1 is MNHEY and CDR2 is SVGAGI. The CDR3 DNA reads TGTGCCAGCAGTTACTCGGGCAAGCAAAACATTCAGTACTTC. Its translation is CASSYSGKQNIQYF.

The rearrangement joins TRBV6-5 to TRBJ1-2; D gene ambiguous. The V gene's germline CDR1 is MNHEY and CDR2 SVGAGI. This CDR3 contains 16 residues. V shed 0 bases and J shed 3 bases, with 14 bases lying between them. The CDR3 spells CASSYSSTGIDYGYTF. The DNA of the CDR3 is TGTGCCAGCAGTTACTCGAGTACGGGGATCGACTATGGCTACACCTTC.

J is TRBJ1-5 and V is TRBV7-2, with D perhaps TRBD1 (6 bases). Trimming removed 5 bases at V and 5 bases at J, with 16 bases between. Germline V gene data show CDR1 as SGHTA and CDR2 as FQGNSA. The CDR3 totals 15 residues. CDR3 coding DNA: TGTGCCAGCAGCCGCATATGGACAGCCGATCAGCCCCAGCATTTT. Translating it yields CASSRIWTADQPQHF. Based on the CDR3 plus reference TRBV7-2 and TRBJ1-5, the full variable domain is GAGVSQSPSNKVTEKGKDVELRCDPISGHTALYWYRQSLGQGLEFLIYFQGNSAPDKSGLPSDRFSAERTGGSVSTLTIQRTQQEDSAVYLCASSRIWTADQPQHFGDGTRLSIL.

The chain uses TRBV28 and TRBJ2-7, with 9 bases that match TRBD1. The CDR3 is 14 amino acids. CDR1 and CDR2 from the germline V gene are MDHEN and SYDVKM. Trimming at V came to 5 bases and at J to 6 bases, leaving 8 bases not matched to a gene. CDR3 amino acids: CASSTNRGRLEQYF. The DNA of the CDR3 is TGTGCCAGCAGTACTAACAGGGGGCGCCTCGAGCAGTACTTC.

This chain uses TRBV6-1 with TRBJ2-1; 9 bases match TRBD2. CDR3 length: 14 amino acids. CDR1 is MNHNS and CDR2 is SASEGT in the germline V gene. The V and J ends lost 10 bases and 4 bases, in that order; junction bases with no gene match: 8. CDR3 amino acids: CATLGREGYNEQFF. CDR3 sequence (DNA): TGTGCCACCCTAGGGCGGGAGGGATACAATGAGCAGTTCTTC.

The CDR3 loop reads CASSFAGNTEAFF. The CDR3 region has the DNA TGTGCCAGCAGTTTTGCCGGGAACACTGAAGCTTTCTTT. The rearrangement uses TRBV28 and TRBJ1-1; the D is unclear. Trimming cost V 3 bases and J 1 base, with 6 bases left between them. CDR3 length: 13 amino acids. Germline values: CDR1 MDHEN, CDR2 SYDVKM.

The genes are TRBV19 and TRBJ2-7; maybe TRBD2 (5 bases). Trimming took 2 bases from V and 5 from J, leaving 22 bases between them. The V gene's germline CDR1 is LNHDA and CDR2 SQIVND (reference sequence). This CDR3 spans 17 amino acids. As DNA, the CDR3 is TGTGCCAGTAGTATAAGGTGGAGGCTATACGATGTGGACGAGCAGTACTTC. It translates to CASSIRWRLYDVDEQYF.

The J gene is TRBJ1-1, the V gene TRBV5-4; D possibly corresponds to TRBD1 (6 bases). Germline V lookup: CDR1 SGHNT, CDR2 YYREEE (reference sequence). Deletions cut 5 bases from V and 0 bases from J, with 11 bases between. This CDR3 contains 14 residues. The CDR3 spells CASRDSSMNTEAFF. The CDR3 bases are TGTGCCAGCAGGGACAGCAGCATGAACACTGAAGCTTTCTTT.

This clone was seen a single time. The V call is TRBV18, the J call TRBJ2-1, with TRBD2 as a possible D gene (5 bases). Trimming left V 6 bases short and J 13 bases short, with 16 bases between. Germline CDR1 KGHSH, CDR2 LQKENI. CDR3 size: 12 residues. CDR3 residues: CASSLERADQFF. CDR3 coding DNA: TGTGCCAGCTCCCTCGAGAGGGCGGACCAGTTCTTC. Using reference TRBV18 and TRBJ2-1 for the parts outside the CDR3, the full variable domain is NAGVMQNPRHLVRRRGQEARLRCSPMKGHSHVYWYRQLPEEGLKFMVYLQKENIIDESGMPKERFSAEFPKEGPSILRIQQVVRGDSAAYFCASSLERADQFFGPGTRLTVL.

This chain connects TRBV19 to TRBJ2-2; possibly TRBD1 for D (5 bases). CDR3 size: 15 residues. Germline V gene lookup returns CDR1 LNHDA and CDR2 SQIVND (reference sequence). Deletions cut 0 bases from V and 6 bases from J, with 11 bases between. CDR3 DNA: TGTGCCAGTAGTATAGATTCAGGGATGGCCGGGGAGCTGTTTTTT. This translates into CASSIDSGMAGELFF.

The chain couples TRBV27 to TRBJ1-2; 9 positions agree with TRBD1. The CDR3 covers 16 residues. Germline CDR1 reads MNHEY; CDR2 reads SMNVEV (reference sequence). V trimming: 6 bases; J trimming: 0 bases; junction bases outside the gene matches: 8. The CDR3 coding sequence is TGTGCCAGCAGGACCGGGACAGGGATAACTAACTATGGCTACACCTTC. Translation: CASRTGTGITNYGYTF.

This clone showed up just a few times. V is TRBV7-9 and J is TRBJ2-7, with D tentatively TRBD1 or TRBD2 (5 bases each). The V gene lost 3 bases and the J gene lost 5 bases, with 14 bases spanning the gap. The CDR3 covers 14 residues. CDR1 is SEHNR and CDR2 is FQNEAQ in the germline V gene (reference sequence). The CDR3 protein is CASSFEGRIHEQYF. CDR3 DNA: TGTGCCAGCAGCTTTGAGGGACGAATCCACGAGCAGTACTTC.

The CDR3 protein is CASREGQGVYGELFF. CDR3 bases: TGTGCCAGCAGAGAGGGACAGGGCGTATACGGGGAGCTGTTTTTT. The J gene is TRBJ2-2, the V gene TRBV2, with 9 bases lining up with TRBD1. The junction had 9 bases not matched to a gene; V was cut back by 6 bases and J by 7 bases. Looked up from germline, CDR1 is SNHLY and CDR2 is FYNNEI. This CDR3 contains 15 residues.